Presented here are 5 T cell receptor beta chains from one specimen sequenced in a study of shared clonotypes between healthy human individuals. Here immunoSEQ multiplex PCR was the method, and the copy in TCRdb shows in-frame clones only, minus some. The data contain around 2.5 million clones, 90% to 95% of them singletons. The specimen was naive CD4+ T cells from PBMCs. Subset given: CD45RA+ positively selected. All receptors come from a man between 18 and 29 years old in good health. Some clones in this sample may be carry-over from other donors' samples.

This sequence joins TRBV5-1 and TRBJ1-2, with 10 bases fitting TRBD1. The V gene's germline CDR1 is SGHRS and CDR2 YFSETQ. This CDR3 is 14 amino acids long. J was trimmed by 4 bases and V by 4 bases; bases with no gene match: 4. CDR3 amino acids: CASSLDRGAYGYTF. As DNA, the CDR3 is TGCGCCAGCAGCCTGGACAGGGGGGCCTATGGCTACACCTTC.

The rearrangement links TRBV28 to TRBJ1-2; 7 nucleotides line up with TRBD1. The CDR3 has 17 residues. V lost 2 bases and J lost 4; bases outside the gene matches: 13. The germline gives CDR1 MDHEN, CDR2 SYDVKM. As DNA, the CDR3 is TGTGCCAGCAGTTTACCCGATACAAGGGGGCGCACCTATGGCTACACCTTC. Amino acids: CASSLPDTRGRTYGYTF.

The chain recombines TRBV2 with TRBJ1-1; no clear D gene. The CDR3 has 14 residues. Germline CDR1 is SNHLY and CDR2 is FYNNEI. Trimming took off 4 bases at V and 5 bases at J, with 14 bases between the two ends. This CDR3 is CASSVGAGTTEAFF. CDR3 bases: TGTGCCAGCAGTGTGGGTGCGGGCACGACTGAAGCTTTCTTT.

CDR3 protein: CASSLDHRLAVGETQYF. CDR3 in DNA: TGCGCCAGCAGCTTGGATCATCGGCTAGCGGTAGGAGAGACCCAGTACTTC. The chain combines TRBV5-1 with TRBJ2-5; 7 positions agree with TRBD2. The germline CDR1 and CDR2 sequences are SGHRS and YFSETQ. V dropped 0 bases and J dropped 4; count of bases not matched to a gene: 12. The CDR3 is 17 amino acids.

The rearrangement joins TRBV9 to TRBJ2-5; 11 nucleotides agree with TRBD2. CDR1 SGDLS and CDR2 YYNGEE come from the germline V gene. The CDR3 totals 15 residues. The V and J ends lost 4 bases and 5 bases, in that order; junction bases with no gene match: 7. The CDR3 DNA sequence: TGTGCCAGCAGCCCCTTAGCGGGAGGGTGGGAGACCCAGTACTTC. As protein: CASSPLAGGWETQYF.